One and the same sample provided the 11 T cell receptor beta chains below, sequenced in a study of PD-L1 blockade in urothelial cancer. Using immunoSEQ multiplex PCR, the repertoire was profiled, and TCRdb retains in-frame clones only, with some absent. The sample contains 100,000 to 150,000 clones, about 84% of which appear only once. Regarding time point: peripheral blood 6 weeks after treatment start. The specimen was PBMCs, collected around atezolizumab (anti-PD-L1) treatment. All receptors derive from a man aged 50-60 years with urothelial cancer.

The chain uses TRBV27 and TRBJ2-7, with TRBD2 matching over 8 bases. The CDR3 extends over 14 amino acids. V lost 5 bases and J lost 2; bases outside the gene matches: 5. Per the germline V gene, CDR1 is MNHEY and CDR2 is SMNVEV (reference sequence). CDR3 coding DNA: TGTGCCAGCAGTCGGGGGGGGACCACCTACGAGCAGTACTTC. This gives the protein CASSRGGTTYEQYF.

This clone was found once. The chain combines TRBV5-1 with TRBJ2-1, with 11 bases aligning to TRBD2. CDR1 SGHRS and CDR2 YFSETQ come from the germline V gene. The CDR3 contains 17 residues. Germline trimming cut 1 base from V and 0 bases from J; bases unmatched to any gene: 3. The CDR3 DNA is TGCGCCAGCAGCTTGCAGGGACTAGCGGACTCCTACAATGAGCAGTTCTTC. It translates to CASSLQGLADSYNEQFF.

This chain connects TRBV7-2 to TRBJ2-3; 8 bases are a match to TRBD1. The V and J ends lost 0 bases and 1 base, in that order; junction bases with no gene match: 3. The germline V gene encodes CDR1 SGHTA and CDR2 FQGNSA. This CDR3 comprises 16 residues. CDR3 sequence: CASSLAPGGGTDTQYF. Written as DNA, the CDR3 is TGTGCCAGCAGCTTAGCGCCAGGGGGCGGCACAGATACGCAGTATTTT.

The V call is TRBV6-1, the J call TRBJ2-7; 8 bases are shared with TRBD2. V lost 8 bases, J lost 0 bases, and 6 bases stayed unmatched. Germline values: CDR1 MNHNS, CDR2 SASEGT. The CDR3 contains 14 residues. The CDR3 DNA reads TGTGCCAGCCAGTCCGGGACTAGCTCCTACGAGCAGTACTTC. Protein: CASQSGTSSYEQYF.

J is TRBJ2-5 and V is TRBV6-5; TRBD2 matches at 8 bases. V shed 9 bases, J shed 9 bases, and the junction held 12 bases outside the gene matches. The germline CDR1 and CDR2 sequences are MNHEY and SVGAGI. This CDR3 contains 13 residues. CDR3 residues: CASWTSPRRAQYF. DNA for the CDR3: TGTGCCAGTTGGACTAGCCCGCGCCGGGCCCAGTACTTC.

The gene calls are TRBV7-3 and TRBJ2-3, with D unclear. CDR3 length equals 14 residues. The germline V gene encodes CDR1 SGHTA and CDR2 FQGTGA. Trimming removed 5 bases from V and 0 bases from J, with 9 bases in between. The CDR3, as DNA: TGTGCCAGCAGCCTCGTAGCTAGCACAGATACGCAGTATTTT. Its translation: CASSLVASTDTQYF. Variable domain in full (rest from reference TRBV7-3 and TRBJ2-3): GAGVSQTPSNKVTEKGKYVELRCDPISGHTALYWYRQSLGQGPEFLIYFQGTGAADDSGLPNDRFFAVRPEGSVSTLKIQRTERGDSAVYLCASSLVASTDTQYFGPGTRLTVL.

The chain employs TRBV21-1 and TRBJ2-5; TRBD1, the D gene given by the table, was not confirmed from the DNA. TRBV21-1 represents a pseudogene. The CDR3 contains 15 residues. CDR3 sequence: CASSGGWDRKETQYF. The CDR3 coding sequence is TGTGCCAGCAGCGGGGGTTGGGACAGAAAAGAGACCCAGTACTTC.

The chain uses TRBV5-1 and TRBJ2-3; D gene unclear. The germline CDR1 and CDR2 sequences are SGHRS and YFSETQ. V was pared by 4 bases and J by 1 base, with 10 bases between. The CDR3 extends over 14 amino acids. The CDR3 DNA reads TGCGCCAGCAGCCGTAGTCATGGCACAGATACGCAGTATTTT. Its translation: CASSRSHGTDTQYF.

The chain recombines TRBV19 with TRBJ2-2; 14 bases are shared with TRBD2. V lost 5 bases, J lost 3 bases, and 11 bases stayed unmatched. This CDR3 spans 19 amino acids. Per the germline V gene, CDR1 is LNHDA and CDR2 is SQIVND (reference sequence). The CDR3 loop reads CASSSGGLAGVSYTGELFF. As DNA, the CDR3 is TGTGCCAGTAGTTCGGGGGGACTAGCGGGAGTCTCGTACACCGGGGAGCTGTTTTTT.

The CDR3 region is CASSVDQGGYNEQFF. In DNA, the CDR3 is TGCGCCAGCAGCGTGGACCAGGGGGGCTACAATGAGCAGTTCTTC. V usage is TRBV5-1 and J usage is TRBJ2-1, with D possibly TRBD1 on 7 matching bases. The length of the CDR3 is 15 residues. CDR1 and CDR2 (germline): SGHRS, YFSETQ. V was pared by 4 bases and J by 3 bases, with 14 bases between.

The chain couples TRBV28 to TRBJ2-7, with 11 nucleotides matching TRBD2. The CDR3 runs 18 residues. Losses at the gene ends were 4 bases for V and 0 bases for J; bases not matched to a gene: 11. From germline, CDR1 is MDHEN and CDR2 SYDVKM. CDR3 nucleotides: TGTGCCAGCAGTTCTCACGTACTTAGCGGGAGGGGCTCCTACGAGCAGTACTTC. Its protein is CASSSHVLSGRGSYEQYF.